The 12 T cell receptor beta chains below were found in one sample sequenced in a study of human T cells and chemical hapten exposure. This sample's time point: pre-sensitization, week 0. The treatment is: therapeutic diphenylcyclopropenone sensitization with weekly scalp DPC. TCRdb re-analysed the RACE reads in MiXCR, keeping a single row per CDR3 protein. The sample holds 60,000 or so distinct CDR3 sequences, roughly a tenth seen once. Sequenced material: whole blood, taken in connection with sensitization to the hapten diphenylcyclopropenone (DPC). Receptor source: a man in his forties with alopecia areata. Some clones in this sample may be carry-over from other donors' samples.

By sample share, this clonotype is medium-sized. The chain is built from TRBV9 and TRBJ2-1, with 8 positions matching TRBD2. Germline V lookup: CDR1 SGDLS, CDR2 YYNGEE. Trimming took 0 bases from V and 2 from J; bases not matched to a gene: 1. The CDR3 runs to 15 residues. The CDR3, as DNA: TGTGCCAGCAGCGTAGGAGCGGGGGCCTACAATGAGCAGTTCTTC. Its protein product is CASSVGAGAYNEQFF.

Turning to this clonotype: The junction differs from germline at one of its ends, possibly a read error. The genes are TRBV7-2 and TRBJ2-7, with 8 bases lining up with TRBD1. The CDR3 length is 12 residues. CDR1 and CDR2 (germline): SGHTA, FQGNSA. CDR3 sequence reads: CASSFRQGSVIF. DNA for the CDR3: TGTGCCAGCAGCTTCCGACAGGGGTCAGTGATTTTC.

The rearrangement joins TRBV28 to TRBJ1-2; tentative D call: TRBD1 (6 bases). The CDR3 has 12 residues. V was clipped by 10 bases and J by 4 bases, with 13 bases between them. CDR1 is MDHEN and CDR2 is SYDVKM in the germline V gene. CDR3 in amino acids: CAIGTPLYGYTF. The CDR3 bases are TGTGCCATCGGGACACCTCTCTATGGCTACACCTTC.

The V call is TRBV12-3 or TRBV12-4, the J call TRBJ1-5; D perhaps matches TRBD1 (6 bases). The CDR3 is 14 residues long. Trimming cost V 5 bases and J 6 bases, with 14 bases left between them. The CDR3 nucleotides are TGTGCCAGCAGTCGGACAGAAGGATCTCAGCCCCAGCATTTT. It translates to CASSRTEGSQPQHF.

This clonotype has a count of ten or more. This chain links TRBV29-1 with TRBJ2-5; D possibly uses TRBD1 or TRBD2 (6 bases each). This CDR3 spans 14 amino acids. V lost 5 bases and J 0 bases, leaving 13 bases between the germline ends. The germline V gene encodes CDR1 SQVTM and CDR2 ANQGSEA. CDR3 DNA: TGCAGCGTTAAAGGGGGGCCTTACCAAGAGACCCAGTACTTC. It encodes CSVKGGPYQETQYF.

The rearrangement links TRBV10-3 to TRBJ2-1, with TRBD1 matching 7 bases. The germline V gene encodes CDR1 ENHRY and CDR2 SYGVKD. This CDR3 has 13 residues. The trim removed 6 bases at V and 7 bases at J, leaving 6 bases unmatched. The chain's CDR3 is CAIRGGDGNEQFF. The CDR3 coding sequence is TGTGCCATCAGAGGGGGCGACGGAAATGAGCAGTTCTTC.

This clonotype came up a few times. The chain uses TRBV7-2 and TRBJ2-7; TRBD2 is a possible D gene (5 bases). Per the germline V gene, CDR1 is SGHTA and CDR2 is FQGNSA. Trimming took off 5 bases at V and 0 bases at J, with 8 bases between the two ends. The CDR3 length is 13 residues. This CDR3 reads CASSPRGSYEQYF. The CDR3 DNA sequence: TGTGCCAGCAGCCCCCGGGGCTCCTACGAGCAGTACTTC.

The sample holds many counts of this clonotype. DNA for the CDR3: TGTGCCAGCAGCCAAGATGGAGGGCGGGAACCTGGGGATACGCAGTATTTT. Its protein product is CASSQDGGREPGDTQYF. The V gene is TRBV4-2, the J gene TRBJ2-3; TRBD2 might be the D (6 bases). CDR3 length equals 17 residues. Looked up from germline, CDR1 is LGHNA and CDR2 is YNFKEQ. The ends were cut back, 0 bases at V and 6 bases at J, with 19 bases in the middle.

This clonotype has at least ten counts. This chain links TRBV6-5 with TRBJ2-4; D not resolved. The V gene's germline CDR1 is MNHEY and CDR2 SVGAGI. The V gene lost 6 bases and the J gene lost 0 bases, with 12 bases spanning the gap. CDR3 length: 15 amino acids. The CDR3 sequence: CASSLSFQAKNIQYF. CDR3 coding DNA: TGTGCCAGCAGCCTCTCCTTTCAAGCCAAAAACATTCAGTACTTC.

This clonotype was seen more than once but under ten times. The V call is TRBV12-3 or TRBV12-4, the J call TRBJ2-7; 7 bases are shared with TRBD1. This CDR3 has 15 amino acids. The V gene end was trimmed by 5 bases and the J gene end by 4 bases; junction bases not matched to a gene: 11. The CDR3, as DNA: TGTGCCAGCAGTCCACAGGGGCGCGACCGGTACGAGCAGTACTTC. This gives the protein CASSPQGRDRYEQYF.

The chain recombines TRBV6-5 with TRBJ2-5, with D perhaps assigned TRBD1 or TRBD2 (5 bases each). The length of the CDR3 is 16 residues. The V and J ends lost 3 bases and 0 bases respectively, with 14 bases between them. The germline CDR1 and CDR2 sequences are MNHEY and SVGAGI. This CDR3 reads CASSYGPGSNQETQYF. CDR3 coding DNA: TGTGCCAGCAGTTATGGGCCAGGGAGTAACCAAGAGACCCAGTACTTC.

This clonotype was found many times. This chain uses TRBV4-3 with TRBJ1-5; weak D call: TRBD1 (5 bases). Germline V CDR1 and CDR2: LGHNA, YSLEER. The CDR3 has 15 amino acids. V was shortened by 4 bases and J by 2 bases, with 12 bases between the two germline ends. In DNA, the CDR3 is TGCGCCAGCAGCCCAGGTATGGGGCGCAATCAGCCCCAGCATTTT. It specifies CASSPGMGRNQPQHF.